This T cell receptor beta chain was captured in a study of response to subunit inactivated influenza vaccine. In the case of this clonotype: The antigen is undetermined.

General study findings and limits: The authors proposed limited new T cell recruitment per seasonal influenza vaccination.

TCRdb re-analysed the RT-PCR reads in MiXCR, keeping a single row per CDR3 protein. The sample consists of about 650,000 distinct CDR3 sequences, less than 15% of them appearing once. This CDR3 spans 14 amino acids. Germline V gene sequence: CDR1 MNHEY, CDR2 SVGAGI. Trimming cost V 2 bases and J 7 bases, with 11 bases left between them. The J gene is TRBJ2-2, the V gene TRBV6-5, with D possibly being TRBD2 (5 bases). This TCR came from a man in his fifties or sixties who received an inactivated influenza vaccine. This material consisted of PBMCs from blood, taken less than 15 days before vaccination. The CDR3 nucleotides are TGTGCCAGCAGTTACGGCCGAGGAGGCGGGGAGCTGTTTTTT. Protein sequence: CASSYGRGGGELFF.